The clone carrying this TCR beta chain has only a few counts. The CDR3 is 12 residues long. The germline V and J ends were trimmed by 8 bases and 4 bases, with 11 bases remaining between them. These data come from a study of identical twins. TCRdb ran MiXCR on the 5' RACE reads and lists one entry per CDR3 protein. Of about 520,000 distinct CDR3 sequences in the sample, roughly 21% were seen once. This sample was shared with a second study, whose subject was T cells expressing NK-cell markers.

The sample was CD4+ T cells sorted from blood. The chain employs TRBV12-3 or TRBV12-4 and TRBJ1-1; maybe TRBD1 (5 bases). This clonotype originated in a woman aged 18-29 years in good health. CDR3 protein: CASWGGGTEAFF. For the CDR3, the DNA is TGTGCCAGCTGGGGCGGGGGCACTGAAGCTTTCTTT.